This T cell receptor (beta chain) was captured in a study of T cell repertoires in cytomegalovirus infection. Study-wide background: HLA-B-restricted CMV epitopes that are well studied, plus recently identified HLA-C-restricted ones, were used by the study. Both a matching HLA type and CMV infection were indicated by public TCR beta signatures. Study results and limitations: Across the ex vivo response, the dominant clonotypes were HLA-C-restricted CMV-specific TCR beta clonotypes.

TCRdb independently ran MiXCR on the reads; one entry per CDR3 protein. The repertoire holds 830,000 or so distinct CDR3 sequences, with less than 35% as singletons. Ten or more counts support this clonotype. The antigen is undetermined. V lost 5 bases to trimming and J lost 3 bases, with 6 bases between them. The CDR3 loop spans 12 amino acids. Germline CDR1 is SGHTA and CDR2 is FQGNSA. This clonotype was sampled from a human donor in good health (CMV status not recorded). Some clones in this sample may be carry-over from other donors' samples. This specimen was cultured CD8+ T cells from PBMCs, taken from culture after CMV antigen stimulation. The chain uses TRBV7-2 and TRBJ2-3; the D is unclear. In nucleotides, the CDR3 is TGTGCCAGCAGCCACCCTACAGATACGCAGTATTTT. Encoded protein: CASSHPTDTQYF.